A single sample gave rise to the 10 T cell receptor beta chains below, sequenced in a study of metastatic and nonmetastatic thyroid tumors. All patients were untreated before thyroid surgery. TCRdb re-called the PCR reads through MiXCR. The profile shows some 35,000 clones, more than 25% of them singletons. Input material: blood. The origin of the receptors is a male donor with papillary thyroid cancer or a benign thyroid nodule (not recorded which). Some clones in this sample may be carry-over from other donors' samples.

By share of the sample, this clone is medium-sized. The V gene is TRBV3-1, the J gene TRBJ2-7; D call uncertain. V was shortened by 2 bases and J by 5 bases, with 4 bases between the two germline ends. The CDR3 runs to 11 residues. Germline CDR1 LGHDT, CDR2 YNNKEL (reference sequence). CDR3: CASSQRNEQYF. The CDR3 bases are TGTGCCAGCAGCCAACGTAACGAGCAGTACTTC.

In this sample, this clone turned up a few times. The gene calls are TRBV12-3 or TRBV12-4 and TRBJ2-7; 9 bases map to TRBD1. The CDR3 covers 14 residues. J lost 2 bases, V lost 5 bases, and 4 bases had no gene match. CDR3 region: CASSGTGLPYEQYF. The CDR3 coding sequence is TGTGCCAGCAGTGGGACAGGGCTTCCCTACGAGCAGTACTTC.

This clone was found many times. The CDR3 sequence: CASSLPGGPNSNQPQHF. The CDR3 nucleotides read TGTGCCAGCAGCTTACCAGGGGGCCCGAATAGCAATCAGCCCCAGCATTTT. The chain links TRBV7-3 to TRBJ1-5, with 8 bases fitting TRBD1. The CDR3 is made up of 17 amino acids. Per the germline V gene, CDR1 is SGHTA and CDR2 is FQGTGA. The trim removed 2 bases at V and 0 bases at J, leaving 6 bases unmatched.

This clone was counted ten times or more. This chain links TRBV7-2 with TRBJ2-6, with 8 bases matching TRBD2. V dropped 5 bases and J dropped 0; count of bases not matched to a gene: 6. The CDR3 contains 17 residues. Per the germline V gene, CDR1 is SGHTA and CDR2 is FQGNSA. The DNA for the CDR3 is TGTGCCAGCAGCAGGAGCGGGAGCGACTCTGGGGCCAACGTCCTGACTTTC. Translated: CASSRSGSDSGANVLTF.

By sample fraction, this clone is medium-sized. The chain joins TRBV20-1 to TRBJ2-7, with 10 bases aligning to TRBD2. Germline V gene data show CDR1 as DFQATT and CDR2 as SNEGSKA (reference sequence). V was pared by 3 bases and J by 0 bases, with 2 bases of the junction left unmatched. The CDR3 consists of 14 residues. In DNA, the CDR3 is TGCAGTGCTAGTAGACTAGCGGGCTCCTACGAGCAGTACTTC. It yields the protein CSASRLAGSYEQYF.

This chain links TRBV20-1 with TRBJ1-3; D remains unclear. V was cut by 0 bases and J by 3 bases, with 9 bases left in between. The CDR3 contains 14 residues. Looked up from germline, CDR1 is DFQATT and CDR2 is SNEGSKA (reference sequence). The CDR3 is CSAREGFRGNTIYF. In DNA form, the CDR3 reads TGCAGTGCTAGAGAAGGGTTTCGTGGAAACACCATATATTTT.

The V call is TRBV4-1, the J call TRBJ2-7; D is uncertain. CDR1 and CDR2 from the germline V gene are MGHRA and YSYEKL. Between the trimmed V and J ends, which lost 0 bases and 2 bases, there was a span of 8 bases. The CDR3 has 14 residues. The DNA of the CDR3 is TGCGCCAGCAGCCAAGAGCGGTTTGCCTACGAGCAGTACTTC. Amino acids: CASSQERFAYEQYF.

In the case of this clone: A much larger clone lies a single base off, so this may be a read error. This specimen includes other DNA sequences encoding the same CDR3. The chain joins TRBV5-1 to TRBJ1-3; D is ambiguous. Trimming took off 0 bases at V and 5 bases at J, with 6 bases between the two ends. Germline V gene sequence: CDR1 SGHRS, CDR2 YFSETQ. The CDR3 is 13 residues long. CDR3 sequence: CASSLDFRNTIYF. The CDR3 nucleotides are TGCGCCAGCAGCTTGGATTTCAGAAACACCATATATTTT.

This chain joins TRBV6-1 and TRBJ1-2; D uncertain. Germline V gene lookup returns CDR1 MNHNS and CDR2 SASEGT. The V end was cut by 7 bases, the J end by 4 bases, with 10 bases between. This CDR3 is 12 amino acids long. The CDR3 reads CASTAVRYGYTF. CDR3 bases: TGTGCCAGCACGGCGGTGCGCTATGGCTACACCTTC.

This clone appeared a few times. The V and J genes are TRBV12-3 or TRBV12-4 and TRBJ2-7, with D possibly being TRBD2 (6 bases). This CDR3 is built from 14 residues. Between the trimmed V and J ends, which lost 6 bases and 3 bases, there was a span of 15 bases. The CDR3 DNA reads as TGTGCCAGCAGCCTGGGGGTTAGCGGCTACGAGCAGTACTTC. Encoded protein: CASSLGVSGYEQYF.